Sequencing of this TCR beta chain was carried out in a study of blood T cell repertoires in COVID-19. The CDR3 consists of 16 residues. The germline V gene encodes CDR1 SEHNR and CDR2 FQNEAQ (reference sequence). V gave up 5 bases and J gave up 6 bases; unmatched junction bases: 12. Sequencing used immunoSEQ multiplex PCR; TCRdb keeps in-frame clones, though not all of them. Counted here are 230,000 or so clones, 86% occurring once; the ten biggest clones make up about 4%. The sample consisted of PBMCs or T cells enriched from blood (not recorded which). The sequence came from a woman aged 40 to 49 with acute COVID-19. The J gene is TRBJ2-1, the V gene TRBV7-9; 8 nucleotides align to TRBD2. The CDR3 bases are TGTGCCAGCAGCCCCCGCCGAAGCGGGGGCACCAATGAGCAGTTCTTC. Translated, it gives CASSPRRSGGTNEQFF.